This T cell receptor (beta chain) is drawn from a study of early T cells in non-severe SARS-CoV-2 infection (dated by TCRdb to about 2021). Regarding the complete study: Bulk RNA from unsorted whole blood was used for TCR sequencing, so alpha and beta chains could not be paired. The full study reports these points: VDJdb matching was skewed toward anti-spike CD8 responses and likely underestimated virus-specific expansions, missing private and CD4 specificities.

Libraries were constructed by 5' RACE. The reads were generated on a NextSeq 500. To correct for sequencing error and PCR bias, the TCR library protocol tagged individual cDNA molecules with unique molecular identifiers. TCR alpha and beta chains were both sequenced, and the abundances of alpha and beta sequences in each sample were closely correlated with each other. As for the original processing: V gene, J gene and CDR3 annotation of TCR sequences was performed with Decombinator V4. TCRs were defined as expanded if a significant change between any two time points was detected under a Poisson model with p below 0.0001. TCR abundances were normalised to the total number of TCRs sequenced in each sample and reported as counts per million. TRAV1-2 paired with TRAJ12, TRAJ20 or TRAJ33 defined MAIT TCRs, while TRAV10 paired with TRAJ18 defined iNKT TCRs. VDJdb, accessed 1 November 2021, was searched for CMV, EBV and SARS-CoV-2 annotated TCRs, with TCRs annotated for multiple antigens excluded. In-frame beta chains were kept once TCRdb had trimmed the public reads at Q25 with fastp and called clones with MiXCR. One record per CDR3 amino acid sequence lists the most common genes and DNA. These V and J calls derive from TCRdb rather than the authors' analysis. The sample table records tens of thousands of distinct CDR3 sequences; roughly 12% of these occur just once. More than 4.5% of the sample is taken by the ten largest.

The CDR1 and CDR2 encoded by the germline V gene are SGHTA and FQGTGA. The junction carries 15 bases between V and J, which are trimmed by 2 bases and 4 bases respectively. From cysteine to phenylalanine, the CDR3 is 16 amino acids long. The retained sequence is limited to the CDR3, 48 bases, with the frame set at the first base. Set within a cohort of healthcare workers in London, UK, this nested case-control study involved weekly PCR testing of nasopharyngeal swabs along with blood sampling. Healthcare workers were enrolled in the week of the UK lockdown, from 23 to 31 March 2020, and were followed every week for up to roughly 15 weeks. This clonotype came up many times. There is no known antigen for this receptor. Per-nucleotide qualities are absent, and no much larger clonotype sits a single base away.

The sequence came from an adult who was a healthcare worker with PCR-confirmed SARS-CoV-2 infection or an uninfected control (not recorded which). The rearrangement joined TRBV7-3 to TRBJ2-1; the D gene is tentatively TRBD1 or TRBD2, each matching 5 bases. Sequenced: whole blood. The bases are TGTGCCAGCAGCTTATCCGGGACGAGAACTTACAATGAGCAGTTCTTC. Translated, it gives CASSLSGTRTYNEQFF.